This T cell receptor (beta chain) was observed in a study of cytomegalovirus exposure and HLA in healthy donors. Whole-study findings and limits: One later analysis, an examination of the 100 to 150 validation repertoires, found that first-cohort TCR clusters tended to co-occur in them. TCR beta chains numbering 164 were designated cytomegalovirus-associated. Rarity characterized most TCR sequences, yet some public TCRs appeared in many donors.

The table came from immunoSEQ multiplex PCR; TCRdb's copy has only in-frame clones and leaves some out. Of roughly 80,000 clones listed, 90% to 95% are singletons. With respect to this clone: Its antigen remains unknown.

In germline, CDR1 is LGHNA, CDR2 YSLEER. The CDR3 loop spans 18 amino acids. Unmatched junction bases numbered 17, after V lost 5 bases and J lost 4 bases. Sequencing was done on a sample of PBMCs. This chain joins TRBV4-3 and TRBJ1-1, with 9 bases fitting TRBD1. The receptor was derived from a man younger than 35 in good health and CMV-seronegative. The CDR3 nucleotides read TGCGCCAGCAGCGGAACCCAGGGACAGGGCGACGGTGGCACTGAAGCTTTCTTT. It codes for CASSGTQGQGDGGTEAFF.